The sequence of this T cell receptor (beta chain) was determined in a study of identical twins. J gave up 5 bases and V 5 bases, and 8 bases lay outside the gene matches. This CDR3 comprises 14 residues. CDR1 KGHSH and CDR2 LQKENI come from the germline V gene. As concerns this clonotype: Its antigen is still unknown.

Template switching (which added a universal primer site) was used, and cDNA carried unique molecular identifiers. Via MiXCR, TCRdb re-called the 5' RACE reads, giving one row per CDR3 protein. The table records over 600,000 distinct CDR3 sequences, 21% of them present only once. Regarding the study as a whole: Whereas memory repertoires showed no such difference, abundant cord blood beta clonotypes carried fewer insertions. Alpha sequences that were out-of-frame and twin-shared showed an excess of low generation probability.

These data also formed part of another study, on T cells expressing NK-cell markers. This second report adds: Dominant NKG2C+ clonotypes made up roughly 1.0-7.0% of CD8+ T cells in several donors.

The V call is TRBV18, the J call TRBJ2-7; TRBD2 aligns across 8 bases. The source material was PBMCs. The TCR sequence derives from a woman under 30 in good health. The DNA for the CDR3 is TGTGCCAGCTCAAGGGGCGGGAGGTTGGACGAGCAGTACTTC. Its protein product is CASSRGGRLDEQYF.